Following are 27 T cell receptor beta chains from one sample sequenced in a study of cytomegalovirus exposure and HLA in healthy donors. In the PCR, 60 Vbeta and 13 Jbeta primers were used. TCRdb keeps only in-frame clones here, not all; method: immunoSEQ multiplex PCR. Its listing shows fewer than 150,000 clones. Sequencing input: PBMCs. All receptors come from a man aged 35 to 55 in good health and CMV-seronegative.

The gene calls are TRBV11-2 and TRBJ1-6; D possibly corresponds to TRBD1 (6 bases). Trimming removed 5 bases at V and 7 bases at J, with 15 bases between. Germline V gives CDR1 SGHAT, CDR2 FQNNGV. The CDR3 runs to 15 residues. The CDR3 nucleotides read TGTGCCAGCAGCGGGTTAACAGGGCTCAATTCACCCCTCCACTTT. This gives the protein CASSGLTGLNSPLHF.

This chain joins TRBV27 and TRBJ1-5, with a possible D match to TRBD1 (5 bases). Trimming pared 10 bases from V and 3 bases from J, leaving 13 bases between. CDR1 is MNHEY and CDR2 is SMNVEV in the germline V gene (reference sequence). The CDR3 is 13 amino acids. CDR3 nucleotide sequence: TGTGCCACCTCAGACAGTGCCAATCAGCCCCAGCATTTT. Its translation: CATSDSANQPQHF.

The chain carries TRBV5-1 and TRBJ1-2, with D tentatively TRBD1 (6 bases). V lost 4 bases to trimming and J lost 4 bases, with 14 bases between them. Germline-derived CDR1 and CDR2 are SGHRS and YFSETQ. The CDR3 sequence is 14 residues long. CDR3 nucleotides: TGCGCCAGCAGCGTTTCAGGGGTTCCCTATGGCTACACCTTC. Amino acids: CASSVSGVPYGYTF. Variable domain in full (rest from reference TRBV5-1 and TRBJ1-2): KAGVTQTPRYLIKTRGQQVTLSCSPISGHRSVSWYQQTPGQGLQFLFEYFSETQRNKGNFPGRFSGRQFSNSRSEMNVSTLELGDSALYLCASSVSGVPYGYTFGSGTRLTVV.

The J gene is TRBJ2-7, the V gene TRBV7-2; 8 positions match TRBD1. CDR1 is SGHTA and CDR2 is FQGNSA in the germline V gene. V was clipped by 0 bases and J by 4 bases; unmatched bases: 5. The CDR3 runs 15 residues. DNA of the CDR3: TGTGCCAGCAGCTTAGCTAGTACAGGGGGATACGAGCAGTACTTC. It encodes CASSLASTGGYEQYF.

The genes are TRBV6-6 and TRBJ2-3; 9 nucleotides line up with TRBD1. Germline V gene sequence: CDR1 MNHNY, CDR2 SVGAGI (reference sequence). Trimming at V came to 5 bases and at J to 3 bases, leaving 3 bases not matched to a gene. The CDR3 extends over 14 amino acids. The CDR3 reads CASSTGGGTDTQYF. The CDR3 DNA reads as TGTGCCAGCAGTACAGGGGGCGGGACAGATACGCAGTATTTT.

This chain joins TRBV25-1 and TRBJ2-1; D is possibly TRBD2 (5 bases). V lost 0 bases, J lost 8 bases, and 11 bases lay in between. Germline V gene sequence: CDR1 MGHDK, CDR2 SYGVNS. The CDR3 runs to 14 residues. CDR3 loop: CASSEYEGFDEQFF. The CDR3 DNA is TGTGCCAGCAGTGAATACGAGGGTTTCGATGAGCAGTTCTTC.

The CDR3 loop reads CASSSGTGQFF. In nucleotides, the CDR3 is TGTGCCAGCAGCTCAGGGACAGGGCAGTTCTTC. V usage is TRBV5-4 and J usage is TRBJ2-1; 8 bases are shared with TRBD1. Unmatched junction bases numbered 2, after V lost 3 bases and J lost 12 bases. CDR1 and CDR2 (germline): SGHNT, YYREEE (reference sequence). This CDR3 region has 11 residues. The variable domain in full, completed from reference TRBV5-4 and TRBJ2-1, reads ETGVTQSPTHLIKTRGQQVTLRCSSQSGHNTVSWYQQALGQGPQFIFQYYREEENGRGNFPPRFSGLQFPNYSSELNVNALELDDSALYLCASSSGTGQFFGPGTRLTVL.

The gene calls are TRBV28 and TRBJ1-1; D possibly corresponds to TRBD1 (6 bases). This CDR3 has 15 residues. V was cut by 5 bases and J by 0 bases, with 13 bases left in between. CDR1 and CDR2 from the germline V gene are MDHEN and SYDVKM. This chain's CDR3 is CASSPSDRMNTEAFF. In nucleotides, the CDR3 is TGTGCCAGCAGTCCCTCGGACAGAATGAACACTGAAGCTTTCTTT. Full variable domain (outside the CDR3, taken from reference TRBV28 and TRBJ1-1): DVKVTQSSRYLVKRTGEKVFLECVQDMDHENMFWYRQDPGLGLRLIYFSYDVKMKEKGDIPEGYSVSREKKERFSLILESASTNQTSMYLCASSPSDRMNTEAFFGQGTRLTVV.

The rearrangement uses TRBV6-6 and TRBJ2-3; D unresolved. V lost 5 bases, J lost 5 bases, and 5 bases lay in between. Looked up from germline, CDR1 is MNHNY and CDR2 is SVGAGI (reference sequence). The CDR3 is 11 amino acids. The CDR3 reads CASSPRDTQYF. The CDR3 DNA is TGTGCCAGCAGTCCCCGAGATACGCAGTATTTT.

The genes are TRBV25-1 and TRBJ2-7, with D perhaps matching TRBD1 (6 bases). V lost 5 bases and J lost 2, with 22 bases in between. The CDR3 covers 17 residues. Germline V lookup: CDR1 MGHDK, CDR2 SYGVNS. The CDR3 reads CASSTTPLGRGPYEQYF. DNA of the CDR3: TGTGCCAGCAGTACCACCCCGTTGGGCAGGGGACCCTACGAGCAGTACTTC.

Here the CDR3 reads CASSIVDIRTGELFF. In DNA, the CDR3 is TGTGCCAGTAGTATAGTAGACATTCGCACCGGGGAGCTGTTTTTT. V is TRBV19 and J is TRBJ2-2; D call uncertain. This CDR3 contains 15 residues. V lost 1 base and J 4 bases, leaving 10 bases between the germline ends. CDR1 is LNHDA and CDR2 is SQIVND in the germline V gene (reference sequence).

The chain uses TRBV7-9 and TRBJ2-7; TRBD1 matches at 10 bases. V trimming: 3 bases; J trimming: 5 bases; junction bases outside the gene matches: 4. The germline V gene has CDR1 SEHNR and CDR2 FQNEAQ (reference sequence). This CDR3 has 14 residues. CDR3 DNA sequence: TGTGCCAGCAGCTTTCGACAGGGGGCCCACGAGCAGTACTTC. This codes for CASSFRQGAHEQYF.

This sequence joins TRBV2 and TRBJ2-7, with a possible D match to TRBD2 (6 bases). Germline CDR1 is SNHLY and CDR2 is FYNNEI. V was cut by 6 bases and J by 4 bases, with 10 bases left in between. This CDR3 spans 12 amino acids. CDR3 sequence reads: CASRGLGYEQYF. DNA for the CDR3: TGTGCCAGCAGGGGACTTGGGTACGAGCAGTACTTC.

The chain employs TRBV5-1 and TRBJ2-7; D is unclear. Per the germline V gene, CDR1 is SGHRS and CDR2 is YFSETQ. Trimming stripped 0 bases from V and 7 bases from J, with 14 bases between. The CDR3 totals 14 residues. The CDR3 loop is CASSLADMGREQYF. In DNA form, the CDR3 reads TGCGCCAGCAGCTTGGCCGACATGGGTAGGGAGCAGTACTTC.

The V gene is TRBV7-2, the J gene TRBJ1-3, with D possibly being TRBD1 (5 bases). Trimming stripped 1 base from V and 4 bases from J, with 17 bases between. The CDR3 is 17 residues long. CDR1 is SGHTA, CDR2 FQGNSA, per germline. The CDR3 loop reads CASSLGAGDRSGNTIYF. The CDR3 coding sequence is TGTGCCAGCAGCTTAGGGGCAGGAGACAGATCAGGAAACACCATATATTTT.

V is TRBV6-1 and J is TRBJ2-2, with 9 bases fitting TRBD1. Germline assignment: CDR1 MNHNS and CDR2 SASEGT. CDR3 size: 15 residues. Unmatched junction bases numbered 7, after V lost 6 bases and J lost 5 bases. The CDR3 loop reads CASRDHRGRTGELFF. The CDR3 DNA follows: TGTGCCAGCAGGGACCACAGGGGGCGAACCGGGGAGCTGTTTTTT.

V is TRBV4-3 and J is TRBJ1-3; a possible D gene is TRBD1 (6 bases). Trimming removed 0 bases from V and 4 bases from J, with 19 bases in between. This CDR3 is built from 18 residues. Germline V gene data show CDR1 as LGHNA and CDR2 as YSLEER. The CDR3 coding sequence is TGCGCCAGCAGCCAAGATGGAAAGGCAGGGGTGAGCGGAAACACCATATATTTT. It is translated as CASSQDGKAGVSGNTIYF.

This rearrangement joins TRBV6-5 to TRBJ1-1, with 8 bases identical to TRBD1. Losses at the gene ends were 2 bases for V and 4 bases for J; bases not matched to a gene: 3. Germline V gene lookup returns CDR1 MNHEY and CDR2 SVGAGI. The CDR3 consists of 14 residues. The chain's CDR3 is CASSYRQGSTEAFF. CDR3 bases: TGTGCCAGCAGTTACCGACAGGGGAGCACTGAAGCTTTCTTT.

V and J are TRBV2 and TRBJ1-3; D gene ambiguous. From germline, CDR1 is SNHLY and CDR2 FYNNEI. The CDR3 has 15 amino acids. V was cut by 3 bases and J by 0 bases, with 9 bases left in between. CDR3 sequence: CASSDPPSSGNTIYF. As DNA, the CDR3 is TGTGCCAGCAGTGACCCCCCGAGCTCTGGAAACACCATATATTTT.

This sequence joins TRBV7-2 and TRBJ2-2, with D possibly being TRBD2 (6 bases). CDR1 is SGHTA, CDR2 FQGNSA, per germline. Trimming removed 0 bases at V and 6 bases at J, with 11 bases between. The CDR3 length is 15 residues. The CDR3 reads CASSLAAGRAGELFF. The CDR3 DNA reads TGTGCCAGCAGCTTAGCGGCGGGGCGAGCCGGGGAGCTGTTTTTT.

Written as DNA, the CDR3 is TGCGCCAGCAGGCTAGGACGCGGGGGAGCCAACAATGAGCAGTTCTTC. It translates to CASRLGRGGANNEQFF. The V and J genes are TRBV5-1 and TRBJ2-1; 7 nucleotides match TRBD2. Germline V lookup: CDR1 SGHRS, CDR2 YFSETQ. This CDR3 is 16 amino acids long. V lost 5 bases to trimming and J lost 5 bases; unmatched junction nucleotides: 13.

The chain combines TRBV2 with TRBJ1-2; D unclear. Germline loops: CDR1 SNHLY, CDR2 FYNNEI. The CDR3 sequence is 14 residues long. Trimming shortened V by 9 bases and J by 4 bases, and 18 bases separated the two germline ends. The CDR3 loop is CASQIGVVSYGYTF. The CDR3 nucleotides read TGTGCCAGTCAAATCGGGGTCGTCAGCTATGGCTACACCTTC.

J is TRBJ2-3 and V is TRBV11-3; perhaps TRBD2 as D (6 bases). Germline CDR1 and CDR2: SGHNT and YENEEA. V lost 5 bases to trimming and J lost 2 bases, with 14 bases between them. The length of the CDR3 is 15 residues. The CDR3 sequence: CASSPTGGPTDTQYF. The CDR3 region has the DNA TGTGCCAGCAGCCCAACCGGAGGGCCCACAGATACGCAGTATTTT.

The gene calls are TRBV18 and TRBJ1-5; the D is unclear. Germline CDR1 reads KGHSH; CDR2 reads LQKENI. The V gene lost 6 bases and the J gene lost 7 bases, with 10 bases spanning the gap. This CDR3 has 12 amino acids. CDR3 sequence (DNA): TGTGCCAGCTCCCCTGGGCTACAGCCCCAGCATTTT. The encoded protein is CASSPGLQPQHF.

The chain couples TRBV21-1 to TRBJ1-4; TRBD1, the D gene given by the table, was not confirmed from the DNA. TRBV21-1 is a pseudogene locus. The CDR3 runs to 15 residues. The CDR3 DNA reads as TGTGCCAGCAGCGAACGACAGGGGGGAATTGAAAAACTGTTTTTT. It encodes CASSERQGGIEKLFF.

The chain combines TRBV5-1 with TRBJ2-5, with TRBD1 identical over 8 bases. The germline V gene has CDR1 SGHRS and CDR2 YFSETQ. The CDR3 has 17 residues. Trimming took 4 bases from V and 9 from J; bases not matched to a gene: 20. As DNA, the CDR3 is TGCGCCAGCAGCGGGGGCGGTTGGGACAGGTCGGAATTGGCCCAGTACTTC. It yields the protein CASSGGGWDRSELAQYF.

V usage is TRBV28 and J usage is TRBJ2-3; the D gene is possibly TRBD2 (5 bases). The germline V and J ends were trimmed by 5 bases and 5 bases, with 8 bases remaining between them. This CDR3 is built from 12 residues. The germline V gene encodes CDR1 MDHEN and CDR2 SYDVKM. The CDR3 loop reads CASSLARDTQYF. The DNA for the CDR3 is TGTGCCAGCAGTCTAGCACGAGATACGCAGTATTTT.